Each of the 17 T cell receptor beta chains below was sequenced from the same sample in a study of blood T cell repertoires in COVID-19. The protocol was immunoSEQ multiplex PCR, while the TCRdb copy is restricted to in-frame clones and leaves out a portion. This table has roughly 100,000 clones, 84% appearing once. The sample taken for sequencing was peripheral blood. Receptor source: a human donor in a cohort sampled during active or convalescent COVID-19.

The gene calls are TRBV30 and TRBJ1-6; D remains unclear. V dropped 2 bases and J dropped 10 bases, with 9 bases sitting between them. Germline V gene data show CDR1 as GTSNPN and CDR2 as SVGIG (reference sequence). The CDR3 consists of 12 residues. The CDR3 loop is CAWSLPGSPLHF. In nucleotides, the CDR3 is TGTGCCTGGAGTCTCCCGGGATCACCCCTCCACTTT.

The CDR3 nucleotides read TGCGCCAGCAGCCACAATACGGAGGGGCATTCAGATACGCAGTATTTT. Its protein is CASSHNTEGHSDTQYF. The chain uses TRBV4-3 and TRBJ2-3; tentatively, D is TRBD2 (6 bases). The CDR3 covers 16 residues. From germline, CDR1 is LGHNA and CDR2 YSLEER. With 3 bases removed from V and 4 bases from J, the gap between germline ends came to 17 bases.

In nucleotides, the CDR3 is TGCGCCAGCAGCGCGGTGGGGACAGGGCTGGAAAAACTGTTTTTT. Protein: CASSAVGTGLEKLFF. This chain links TRBV5-1 with TRBJ1-4; the match to TRBD1 covers 9 bases. Trimming removed 4 bases from V and 8 bases from J; junction bases left unmatched: 9. Germline lookup yields CDR1 SGHRS and CDR2 YFSETQ. The CDR3 runs 15 residues.

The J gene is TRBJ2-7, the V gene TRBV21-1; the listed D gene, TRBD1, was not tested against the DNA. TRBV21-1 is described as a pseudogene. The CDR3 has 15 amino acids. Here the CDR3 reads CASSKAGESSYEQYF. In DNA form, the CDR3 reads TGTGCCAGCAGCAAAGCAGGGGAAAGCTCCTACGAGCAGTACTTC.

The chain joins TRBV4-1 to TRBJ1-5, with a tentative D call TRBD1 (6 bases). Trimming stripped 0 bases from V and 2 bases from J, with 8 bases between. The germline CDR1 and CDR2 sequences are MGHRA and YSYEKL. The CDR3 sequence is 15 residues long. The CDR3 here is CASSQDWTGNQPQHF. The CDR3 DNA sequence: TGCGCCAGCAGCCAAGACTGGACAGGCAATCAGCCCCAGCATTTT.

The CDR3 region is CASSEGVLAGGRELFF. Here the CDR3 DNA reads TGCGCCAGCAGCGAAGGCGTCCTAGCGGGGGGGAGGGAGCTGTTTTTT. V and J are TRBV4-1 and TRBJ2-2; 12 nucleotides agree with TRBD2. The germline CDR1 and CDR2 sequences are MGHRA and YSYEKL. This CDR3 has 16 residues. V shed 5 bases and J 9 bases; nucleotides not matched to a gene: 10.

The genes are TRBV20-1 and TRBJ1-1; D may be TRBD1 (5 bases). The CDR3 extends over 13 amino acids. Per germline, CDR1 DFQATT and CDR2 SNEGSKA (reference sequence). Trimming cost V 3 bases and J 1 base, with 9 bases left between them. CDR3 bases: TGCAGTGCTAGTGAGACAGCGAACACTGAAGCTTTCTTT. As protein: CSASETANTEAFF.

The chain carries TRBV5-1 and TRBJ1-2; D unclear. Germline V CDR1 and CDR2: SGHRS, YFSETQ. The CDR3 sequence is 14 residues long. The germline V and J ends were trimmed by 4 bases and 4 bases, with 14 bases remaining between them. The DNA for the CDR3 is TGCGCCAGCAGCACCGGCACAGAGATCTATGGCTACACCTTC. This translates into CASSTGTEIYGYTF.

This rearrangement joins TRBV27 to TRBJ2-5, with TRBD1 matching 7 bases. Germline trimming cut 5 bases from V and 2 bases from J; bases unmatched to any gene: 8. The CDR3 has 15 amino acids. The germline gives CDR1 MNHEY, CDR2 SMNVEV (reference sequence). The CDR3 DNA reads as TGTGCCAGCAGTAAAAACGGACAGGCGCAAGAGACCCAGTACTTC. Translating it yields CASSKNGQAQETQYF.

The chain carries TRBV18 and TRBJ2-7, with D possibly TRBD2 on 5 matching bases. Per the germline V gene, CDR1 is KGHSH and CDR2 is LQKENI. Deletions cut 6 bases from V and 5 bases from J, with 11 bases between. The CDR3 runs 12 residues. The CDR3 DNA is TGTGCCAGCTCCCCCGGGGTGGACGAGCAGTACTTC. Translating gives CASSPGVDEQYF.

The CDR3: CASSLAIGTSGETQYF. CDR3 coding DNA: TGCGCCAGCAGCTTGGCCATCGGGACTAGCGGAGAGACCCAGTACTTC. This chain links TRBV5-1 with TRBJ2-5, with 11 bases lining up with TRBD2. CDR1 is SGHRS, CDR2 YFSETQ, per germline. This CDR3 contains 16 residues. The V gene end was trimmed by 0 bases and the J gene end by 4 bases; junction bases not matched to a gene: 5.

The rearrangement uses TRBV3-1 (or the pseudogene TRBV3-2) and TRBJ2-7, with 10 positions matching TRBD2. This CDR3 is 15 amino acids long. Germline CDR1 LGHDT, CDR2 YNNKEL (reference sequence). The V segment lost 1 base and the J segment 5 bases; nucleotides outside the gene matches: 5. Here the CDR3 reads CASSQGLAGAHEQYF. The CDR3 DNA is TGTGCCAGCAGCCAAGGCCTAGCGGGGGCCCACGAGCAGTACTTC.

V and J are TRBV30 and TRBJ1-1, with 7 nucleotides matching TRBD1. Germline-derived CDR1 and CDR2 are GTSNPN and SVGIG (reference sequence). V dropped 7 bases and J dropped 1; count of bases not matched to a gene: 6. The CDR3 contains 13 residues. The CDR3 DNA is TGTGCCTCCCGACAGGGTACGAACACTGAAGCTTTCTTT. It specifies CASRQGTNTEAFF.

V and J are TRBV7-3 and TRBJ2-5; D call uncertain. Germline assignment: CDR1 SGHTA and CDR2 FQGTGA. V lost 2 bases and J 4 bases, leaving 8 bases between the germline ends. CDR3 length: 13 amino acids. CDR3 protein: CASSLFSGETQYF. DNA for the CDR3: TGTGCCAGCAGCTTATTCTCAGGAGAGACCCAGTACTTC.

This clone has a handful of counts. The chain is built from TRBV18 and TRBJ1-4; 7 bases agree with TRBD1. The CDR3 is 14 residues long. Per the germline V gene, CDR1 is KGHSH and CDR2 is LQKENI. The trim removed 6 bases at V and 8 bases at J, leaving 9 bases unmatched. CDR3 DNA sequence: TGTGCCAGCTCGTTCGACAGGGCGTTGGAAAAACTGTTTTTT. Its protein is CASSFDRALEKLFF.

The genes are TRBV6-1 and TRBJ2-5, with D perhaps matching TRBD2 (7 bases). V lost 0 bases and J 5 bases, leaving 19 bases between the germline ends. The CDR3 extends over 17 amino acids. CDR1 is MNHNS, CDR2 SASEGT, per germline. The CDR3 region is CASSEAPRGARSETQYF. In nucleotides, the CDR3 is TGTGCCAGCAGTGAAGCGCCACGGGGGGCCAGGAGTGAGACCCAGTACTTC.

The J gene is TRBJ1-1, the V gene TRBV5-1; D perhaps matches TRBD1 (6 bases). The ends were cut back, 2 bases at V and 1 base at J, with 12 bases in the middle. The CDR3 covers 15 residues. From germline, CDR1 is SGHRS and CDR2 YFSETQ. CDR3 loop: CASSFAGTKNTEAFF. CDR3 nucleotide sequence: TGCGCCAGCAGCTTTGCCGGGACAAAGAACACTGAAGCTTTCTTT.